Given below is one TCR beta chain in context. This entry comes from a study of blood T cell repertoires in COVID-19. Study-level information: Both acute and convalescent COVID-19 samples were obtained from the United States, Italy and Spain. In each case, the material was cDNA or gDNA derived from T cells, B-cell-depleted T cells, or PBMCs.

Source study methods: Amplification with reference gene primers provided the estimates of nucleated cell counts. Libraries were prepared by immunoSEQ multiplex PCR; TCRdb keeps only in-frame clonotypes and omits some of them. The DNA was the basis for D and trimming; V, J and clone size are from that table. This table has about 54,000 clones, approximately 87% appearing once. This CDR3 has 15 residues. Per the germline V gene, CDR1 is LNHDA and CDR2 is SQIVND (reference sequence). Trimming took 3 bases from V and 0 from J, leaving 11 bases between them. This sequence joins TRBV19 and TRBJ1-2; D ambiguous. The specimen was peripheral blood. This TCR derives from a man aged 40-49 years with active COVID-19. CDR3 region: CASSMMANANYGYTF. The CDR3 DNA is TGTGCCAGTAGTATGATGGCCAATGCTAACTATGGCTACACCTTC.